This entry concerns a single TCR beta chain. The V segment lost 3 bases and the J segment 0 bases; nucleotides outside the gene matches: 6. The CDR3 contains 16 residues. The germline CDR1 and CDR2 sequences are SGDLS and YYNGEE. This sample is part of a study of control samples from healthy donors and cancer patients. Measured with immunoSEQ multiplex PCR; TCRdb has only the in-frame clones, and not every one. The table has roughly 24,000 clones, 82% seen once. The specimen sequenced was PBMCs. This receptor was obtained from a man between 60 and 75 years old with colorectal cancer. The chain recombines TRBV9 with TRBJ1-5, with 7 bases identical to TRBD1. The CDR3 DNA sequence: TGTGCCAGCAGCGGAGGGGGCCCAAGTAGCAATCAGCCCCAGCATTTT. It yields the protein CASSGGGPSSNQPQHF.